The 21 T cell receptor beta chains listed next were all sequenced from one sample in a study of cytomegalovirus exposure and HLA in healthy donors. The study ran its PCR with 60 Vbeta and 13 Jbeta primers. Measured with immunoSEQ multiplex PCR; TCRdb has only the in-frame clones, and not every one. The sample lists more than 85,000 clones, about 83% occurring once. Input material: PBMCs. These receptors originate from a young man in good health and CMV-seronegative.

The V call is TRBV6-1, the J call TRBJ2-1, with D maybe TRBD2 (6 bases). The germline V gene has CDR1 MNHNS and CDR2 SASEGT. This CDR3 has 14 amino acids. V lost 11 bases to trimming and J lost 7 bases, with 21 bases between them. The chain's CDR3 is CASALGGAQNEQFF. CDR3 sequence (DNA): TGTGCCTCTGCCCTCGGGGGTGCCCAGAATGAGCAGTTCTTC.

There are a few counts of this clone. The rearrangement links TRBV7-3 to TRBJ2-5; 9 nucleotides align to TRBD2. With V trimmed by 3 bases and J by 1 base, 3 bases remained unmatched. The CDR3 is made up of 15 amino acids. Germline CDR1 SGHTA, CDR2 FQGTGA. CDR3 bases: TGTGCCAGCAGCTTGGGCGGGAGGGCCCAAGAGACCCAGTACTTC. Amino acids: CASSLGGRAQETQYF.

The chain carries TRBV5-1 and TRBJ2-5, with D possibly matching TRBD2 (6 bases). The CDR3 spans 15 residues. Germline CDR1 SGHRS, CDR2 YFSETQ. Trimming removed 1 base at V and 0 bases at J, with 10 bases between. The CDR3 protein is CASSLRGTNQETQYF. CDR3 nucleotide sequence: TGCGCCAGCAGCTTGCGCGGGACCAACCAAGAGACCCAGTACTTC.

This chain uses TRBV27 with TRBJ1-1; 9 nucleotides line up with TRBD1. After removal of 5 bases from V and 6 bases from J, the junction contained 7 bases not matched to a gene. From germline, CDR1 is MNHEY and CDR2 SMNVEV (reference sequence). The CDR3 has 14 amino acids. Written as DNA, the CDR3 is TGTGCCAGCAGTGCACAGGGGGCAAGGGCTGAAGCTTTCTTT. Its protein product is CASSAQGARAEAFF.

CDR3: CASSPWREGLNEQFF. The CDR3 coding sequence is TGTGCCAGCAGCCCCTGGCGGGAGGGCCTTAATGAGCAGTTCTTC. The chain joins TRBV7-2 to TRBJ2-1; 9 nucleotides line up with TRBD2. Looked up from germline, CDR1 is SGHTA and CDR2 is FQGNSA. V lost 5 bases to trimming and J lost 7 bases; unmatched junction nucleotides: 9. This CDR3 is 15 amino acids long.

V and J are TRBV5-1 and TRBJ1-2, with TRBD1 as a possible D gene (6 bases). Germline lookup yields CDR1 SGHRS and CDR2 YFSETQ. V was clipped by 4 bases and J by 4 bases, with 20 bases between them. The CDR3 length is 16 residues. The CDR3 protein is CASSSTTGLTSYGYTF. The DNA of the CDR3 is TGCGCCAGCAGCAGTACGACAGGTCTAACGAGCTATGGCTACACCTTC.

In this sample, this clone turned up a few times. J is TRBJ1-2 and V is TRBV7-3; TRBD1 matches 7 bases. This CDR3 spans 14 amino acids. Germline V CDR1 and CDR2: SGHTA, FQGTGA. The V and J ends lost 1 base and 8 bases, in that order; junction bases with no gene match: 7. The CDR3 sequence is CASSLSGRTGGYTF. The CDR3 bases are TGTGCCAGCAGCTTAAGTGGGCGGACAGGCGGCTACACCTTC.

The V gene is TRBV5-6, the J gene TRBJ2-7; TRBD1 agrees at 7 bases. Germline values: CDR1 SGHDT, CDR2 YYEEEE. The V segment lost 6 bases and the J segment 3 bases; nucleotides outside the gene matches: 12. The CDR3 totals 15 residues. This chain's CDR3 is CASTRIGQVIYEQYF. CDR3 bases: TGTGCCAGCACCCGGATCGGACAGGTAATCTACGAGCAGTACTTC.

This chain links TRBV9 with TRBJ1-5, with D possibly being TRBD1 (5 bases). Germline loops: CDR1 SGDLS, CDR2 YYNGEE. CDR3 length: 15 amino acids. With 4 bases removed from V and 3 bases from J, the gap between germline ends came to 14 bases. The DNA for the CDR3 is TGTGCCAGCAGCCCCGGGGGGAATGACAATCAGCCCCAGCATTTT. Translation gives CASSPGGNDNQPQHF.

The V call is TRBV29-1, the J call TRBJ1-1, with D tentatively TRBD1 (5 bases). This CDR3 is 11 amino acids long. Germline V CDR1 and CDR2: SQVTM, ANQGSEA. Trimming pared 7 bases from V and 1 base from J, leaving 7 bases between. The CDR3 bases are TGCAGCGGACAGAAGAACACTGAAGCTTTCTTT. It yields the protein CSGQKNTEAFF.

The CDR3 reads CASRPSGRRSETQYF. For the CDR3, the DNA is TGTGCCAGCAGACCTAGCGGGAGGCGATCTGAGACCCAGTACTTC. The chain carries TRBV7-2 and TRBJ2-5; TRBD2 matches 11 bases. Germline CDR1 SGHTA, CDR2 FQGNSA. V shed 6 bases and J 5 bases; nucleotides not matched to a gene: 8. The CDR3 runs 15 residues.

This chain uses TRBV7-9 with TRBJ2-7; 12 positions match TRBD2. This CDR3 contains 14 residues. CDR1 and CDR2 from the germline V gene are SEHNR and FQNEAQ (reference sequence). Trimming took 7 bases from V and 3 from J; bases not matched to a gene: 4. Written as DNA, the CDR3 is TGTGCCAGCACGGGACTAGCGGGTTTCTACGAGCAGTACTTC. Amino acids: CASTGLAGFYEQYF.

This clone was counted a single time. J is TRBJ1-1 and V is TRBV28, with D perhaps TRBD1 (6 bases). The CDR3 is 16 residues long. Between the trimmed V and J ends, which lost 1 base and 5 bases, there was a span of 17 bases. Per germline, CDR1 MDHEN and CDR2 SYDVKM. DNA of the CDR3: TGTGCCAGCAGTTTATTGGGGTCAGGGGCAATGACTGAAGCTTTCTTT. Protein: CASSLLGSGAMTEAFF.

V is TRBV5-6 and J is TRBJ2-2; D might be TRBD2 (5 bases). The CDR3 covers 17 residues. Germline V gene data show CDR1 as SGHDT and CDR2 as YYEEEE. V gave up 3 bases and J gave up 3 bases, with 18 bases separating them. Here the CDR3 reads CASSSDPLEGDTGELFF. CDR3 DNA: TGTGCCAGCAGCTCCGACCCACTAGAGGGCGACACCGGGGAGCTGTTTTTT.

The chain couples TRBV28 to TRBJ1-2, with a tentative D call TRBD1 (5 bases). This CDR3 is 17 amino acids long. CDR1 and CDR2 from the germline V gene are MDHEN and SYDVKM. V shed 8 bases and J shed 1 base, with 23 bases lying between them. DNA for the CDR3: TGTGCCAGCGTGGGACCCGGGGACTACGAAAATAACTATGGCTACACCTTC. Translating it yields CASVGPGDYENNYGYTF.

The chain employs TRBV6-5 and TRBJ1-1, with D unresolved. CDR3 length: 12 amino acids. Trimming took 6 bases from V and 5 from J, leaving 10 bases between them. Germline CDR1 reads MNHEY; CDR2 reads SVGAGI. The CDR3 sequence is CASSNPGTEAFF. For the CDR3, the DNA is TGTGCCAGCAGCAACCCGGGAACTGAAGCTTTCTTT.

This sequence joins TRBV7-2 and TRBJ2-7; 9 positions match TRBD1. The V and J ends lost 4 bases and 5 bases, in that order; junction bases with no gene match: 3. Germline CDR1 reads SGHTA; CDR2 reads FQGNSA. The CDR3 is 13 amino acids. CDR3 DNA: TGTGCCAGCAGCTCACAGGGGGCTCACGAGCAGTACTTC. This encodes CASSSQGAHEQYF.

This clone was seen only a few times. The rearrangement links TRBV7-9 to TRBJ1-2, with D possibly matching TRBD1 (6 bases). The CDR3 extends over 15 amino acids. CDR1 and CDR2 from the germline V gene are SEHNR and FQNEAQ (reference sequence). V shed 1 base and J shed 4 bases, with 13 bases lying between them. CDR3 region: CASSLGGGPLYGYTF. The CDR3 DNA is TGTGCCAGCAGCTTAGGAGGGGGACCTCTCTATGGCTACACCTTC.

A remark on this clone: Mismatch with germline at one junction end may stem from a read error. V is TRBV10-3 and J is TRBJ1-1; D not certain. The V gene's germline CDR1 is ENHRY and CDR2 SYGVKD. The CDR3 is 14 residues long. The CDR3 is CAISDQSGSTEAFF. The CDR3 region has the DNA TGTGCTATCAGTGATCAGAGTGGGAGCACTGAAGCTTTCTTT.

Comment on this clone: The identical CDR3 is also encoded by other nucleotide sequences in the sample. The chain recombines TRBV2 with TRBJ2-1, with 9 bases that match TRBD2. The trim removed 4 bases at V and 4 bases at J, leaving 5 bases unmatched. This CDR3 has 15 residues. CDR1 is SNHLY, CDR2 FYNNEI, per germline. CDR3 bases: TGTGCCAGCAGTGGTCTTGCGGGAGGGTACAATGAGCAGTTCTTC. It encodes CASSGLAGGYNEQFF.

The chain has TRBV18 and TRBJ1-1; a weak D match, TRBD1 (5 bases). The CDR3 spans 16 residues. Between the trimmed V and J ends, which lost 1 base and 0 bases, there was a span of 12 bases. From germline, CDR1 is KGHSH and CDR2 LQKENI. DNA for the CDR3: TGTGCCAGCTCACCACGGGCTCAGGGATTGAACACTGAAGCTTTCTTT. Translated: CASSPRAQGLNTEAFF.